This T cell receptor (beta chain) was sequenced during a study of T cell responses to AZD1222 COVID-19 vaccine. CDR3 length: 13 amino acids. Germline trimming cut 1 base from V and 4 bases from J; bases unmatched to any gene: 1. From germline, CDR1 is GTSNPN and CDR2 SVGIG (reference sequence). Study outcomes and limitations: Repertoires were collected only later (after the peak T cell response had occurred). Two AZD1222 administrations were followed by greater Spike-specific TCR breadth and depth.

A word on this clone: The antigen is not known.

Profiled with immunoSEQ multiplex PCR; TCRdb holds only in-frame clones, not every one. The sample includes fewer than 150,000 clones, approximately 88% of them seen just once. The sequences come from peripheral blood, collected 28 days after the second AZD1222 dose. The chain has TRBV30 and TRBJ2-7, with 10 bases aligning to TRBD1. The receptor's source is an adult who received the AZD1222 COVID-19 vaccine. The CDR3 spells CAWSGGQGYEQYF. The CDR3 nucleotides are TGTGCCTGGAGTGGGGGACAGGGGTACGAGCAGTACTTC.